One sample yielded the 31 T cell receptor beta chains listed below, sequenced in a study of cytomegalovirus exposure and HLA in healthy donors. A multiplex PCR was run with 60 Vbeta primers and 13 Jbeta primers. Method: immunoSEQ multiplex PCR; TCRdb's copy keeps in-frame clones and lacks some. The sample carries under 200,000 clones, around 77% recorded once. Source material: PBMCs. Source of these receptors: a man aged 55 to 70 in good health and CMV-seronegative.

The genes are TRBV2 and TRBJ1-2; weak D call: TRBD1 (6 bases). The germline V and J ends were trimmed by 2 bases and 4 bases, with 8 bases remaining between them. Germline assignment: CDR1 SNHLY and CDR2 FYNNEI. This CDR3 is built from 13 residues. The CDR3 here is CASSEQGTYGYTF. The DNA for the CDR3 is TGTGCCAGCAGTGAACAGGGGACCTATGGCTACACCTTC.

This rearrangement joins TRBV18 to TRBJ1-1, with 9 nucleotides matching TRBD1. The CDR3 extends over 14 amino acids. CDR1 is KGHSH, CDR2 LQKENI, per germline. The V segment lost 3 bases and the J segment 7 bases; nucleotides outside the gene matches: 6. In nucleotides, the CDR3 is TGTGCCAGCTCACCGCAACAGGGGGCGGATGAAGCTTTCTTT. Its protein product is CASSPQQGADEAFF.

The gene calls are TRBV7-2 and TRBJ2-4, with a tentative D call TRBD2 (6 bases). CDR1 SGHTA and CDR2 FQGNSA come from the germline V gene. The CDR3 spans 15 residues. V was clipped by 5 bases and J by 9 bases, with 20 bases between them. Here the CDR3 reads CASSATWGDSGIQYF. The CDR3 nucleotides are TGTGCCAGCAGCGCGACATGGGGGGATAGCGGCATTCAGTACTTC.

The chain uses TRBV7-8 and TRBJ2-6; D call uncertain. This CDR3 has 14 amino acids. Trimming removed 3 bases from V and 2 bases from J, with 5 bases in between. CDR1 and CDR2 (germline): SGHVS, FQNEAQ. The CDR3 region has the DNA TGTGCCAGCAGCTTTTCGGCTGGGGCCAACGTCCTGACTTTC. The encoded protein is CASSFSAGANVLTF.

V and J are TRBV19 and TRBJ2-5; 7 bases align to TRBD1. In germline, CDR1 is LNHDA, CDR2 SQIVND (reference sequence). V lost 1 base to trimming and J lost 2 bases; unmatched junction nucleotides: 1. This CDR3 contains 14 residues. CDR3 region: CASSIGDRQETQYF. The CDR3 nucleotides read TGTGCCAGTAGTATAGGGGACAGACAAGAGACCCAGTACTTC.

The CDR3 loop reads CASSLTSGTAYEQYF. DNA of the CDR3: TGTGCCAGCAGCTTAACTAGCGGGACAGCCTACGAGCAGTACTTC. The chain is built from TRBV7-2 and TRBJ2-7, with 10 nucleotides matching TRBD2. Trimming removed 2 bases from V and 2 bases from J; junction bases left unmatched: 3. CDR3 length: 15 amino acids. The V gene's germline CDR1 is SGHTA and CDR2 FQGNSA.

The J gene is TRBJ1-6, the V gene TRBV7-8, with TRBD1 identical over 12 bases. CDR3 length: 16 amino acids. Per germline, CDR1 SGHVS and CDR2 FQNEAQ. J gave up 7 bases and V 3 bases, and 4 bases lay outside the gene matches. CDR3 protein: CASSFGTGGGNSPLHF. CDR3 DNA sequence: TGTGCCAGCAGCTTTGGGACAGGGGGCGGAAATTCACCCCTCCACTTT.

The chain recombines TRBV29-1 with TRBJ1-3; 9 nucleotides match TRBD1. The length of the CDR3 is 14 residues. Per germline, CDR1 SQVTM and CDR2 ANQGSEA. The ends lost 3 bases at V and 1 base at J; junction bases unmatched: 1. CDR3 sequence: CSVDGTGSGNTIYF. The CDR3 bases are TGCAGCGTTGACGGGACAGGGTCTGGAAACACCATATATTTT.

In its sample, this clone was seen once. The chain couples TRBV29-1 to TRBJ1-6, with D hard to call. Trimming removed 5 bases at V and 11 bases at J, with 16 bases between. CDR3 length equals 13 residues. Germline V gives CDR1 SQVTM, CDR2 ANQGSEA. CDR3 bases: TGCAGCGTTAGTGAGGGCCAAGGGACACCCCTCCACTTT. This sequence encodes CSVSEGQGTPLHF.

This chain links TRBV7-2 with TRBJ1-5, with a tentative D call TRBD1 (5 bases). Between the trimmed V and J ends, which lost 3 bases and 4 bases, there was a span of 25 bases. The CDR3 has 19 amino acids. The germline V gene encodes CDR1 SGHTA and CDR2 FQGNSA. The DNA of the CDR3 is TGTGCCAGCAGCTTCACCGGGTTTTTTGAGGCGGGGCTGAATCAGCCCCAGCATTTT. Translated: CASSFTGFFEAGLNQPQHF.

This clone was seen once. The rearrangement links TRBV6-1 to TRBJ1-1, with 8 bases lining up with TRBD1. Trimming at V came to 8 bases and at J to 6 bases, leaving 11 bases not matched to a gene. The CDR3 is 14 amino acids. Germline V CDR1 and CDR2: MNHNS, SASEGT. As DNA, the CDR3 is TGTGCCAGCCGGACAGGGCCGGTATCGGCTGAAGCTTTCTTT. Residues: CASRTGPVSAEAFF.

V and J are TRBV27 and TRBJ1-5; 7 bases map to TRBD1. CDR1 and CDR2 (germline): MNHEY, SMNVEV (reference sequence). The CDR3 is 15 amino acids. V was pared by 3 bases and J by 3 bases, with 5 bases of the junction left unmatched. The CDR3 loop reads CASSFTGVYNQPQHF. CDR3 nucleotide sequence: TGTGCCAGCAGTTTTACAGGGGTTTACAATCAGCCCCAGCATTTT.

The chain links TRBV6-1 to TRBJ1-2; 10 nucleotides line up with TRBD1. Germline lookup yields CDR1 MNHNS and CDR2 SASEGT. The CDR3 runs to 14 residues. V lost 10 bases, J lost 4 bases, and 9 bases stayed unmatched. CDR3 in amino acids: CATRTGGVGYGYTF. As DNA, the CDR3 is TGTGCCACTAGGACAGGGGGTGTCGGCTATGGCTACACCTTC.

J is TRBJ2-7 and V is TRBV11-2; 7 bases are shared with TRBD1. V lost 6 bases, J lost 0 bases, and 8 bases stayed unmatched. The CDR3 consists of 15 residues. CDR1 and CDR2 from the germline V gene are SGHAT and FQNNGV. CDR3: CASSKQDRSSYEQYF. CDR3 coding DNA: TGTGCCAGCAGTAAACAGGACAGGAGCTCCTACGAGCAGTACTTC.

This chain joins TRBV6-6 and TRBJ2-2, with D maybe TRBD1 (5 bases). V was shortened by 2 bases and J by 5 bases, with 15 bases between the two germline ends. The length of the CDR3 is 16 residues. The germline CDR1 and CDR2 sequences are MNHNY and SVGAGI (reference sequence). The CDR3 region has the DNA TGTGCCAGCAGTTACGCCAGGGAAAGAGGAACCGGGGAGCTGTTTTTT. As protein: CASSYARERGTGELFF.

The V call is TRBV7-9, the J call TRBJ1-2; a possible D gene is TRBD1 (5 bases). Trimming shortened V by 5 bases and J by 8 bases, and 18 bases separated the two germline ends. CDR1 and CDR2 from the germline V gene are SEHNR and FQNEAQ (reference sequence). This CDR3 contains 14 residues. This CDR3 reads CASSPRQGLGGYTF. The CDR3 DNA is TGTGCCAGCAGCCCCCGCCAGGGACTAGGAGGCTACACCTTC.

This chain joins TRBV18 and TRBJ2-7, with D uncertain. Germline CDR1 and CDR2: KGHSH and LQKENI. Trimming removed 0 bases from V and 5 bases from J, with 8 bases in between. The CDR3 covers 13 residues. The CDR3 is CASSPPVKNEQYF. CDR3 coding DNA: TGTGCCAGCTCACCACCTGTCAAAAACGAGCAGTACTTC.

The CDR3 loop is CASRSQGASYEQYF. CDR3 DNA sequence: TGTGCCAGTAGATCACAGGGGGCGTCCTACGAGCAGTACTTC. The genes are TRBV19 and TRBJ2-7; 9 nucleotides agree with TRBD1. J was trimmed by 1 base and V by 6 bases; bases with no gene match: 4. Germline V lookup: CDR1 LNHDA, CDR2 SQIVND (reference sequence). This CDR3 contains 14 residues.

This clone is a singleton in its sample. The V and J genes are TRBV25-1 and TRBJ2-1, with TRBD2 as a possible D gene (6 bases). V was cut by 3 bases and J by 0 bases, with 9 bases left in between. CDR3 length: 15 amino acids. Germline V gene sequence: CDR1 MGHDK, CDR2 SYGVNS. CDR3 DNA sequence: TGTGCCAGCAGTGACGCGGGGAGCTCCTACAATGAGCAGTTCTTC. The encoded protein is CASSDAGSSYNEQFF.

V usage is TRBV4-3 and J usage is TRBJ1-2, with TRBD1 matching 7 bases. The CDR3 is 15 residues long. V lost 0 bases and J lost 8; bases outside the gene matches: 9. The V gene's germline CDR1 is LGHNA and CDR2 YSLEER. The CDR3 DNA sequence: TGCGCCAGCAGCCAAGATCCAGGGGGGTTGAGAGGCTACACCTTC. This encodes CASSQDPGGLRGYTF.

This clone occurred once. The chain uses TRBV7-9 and TRBJ1-5; 12 bases are a match to TRBD1. V dropped 0 bases and J dropped 4; count of bases not matched to a gene: 4. The CDR3 totals 17 residues. The germline V gene has CDR1 SEHNR and CDR2 FQNEAQ (reference sequence). Here the CDR3 reads CASSLAGQGARNQPQHF. The CDR3 DNA is TGTGCCAGCAGCTTAGCGGGACAGGGGGCACGGAATCAGCCCCAGCATTTT.

This clone was detected only once. The rearrangement joins TRBV19 to TRBJ1-3, with unresolved D. V lost 3 bases and J 0 bases, leaving 9 bases between the germline ends. The CDR3 is 15 residues long. Germline CDR1 and CDR2: LNHDA and SQIVND (reference sequence). CDR3 region: CASSINGLSGNTIYF. DNA of the CDR3: TGTGCCAGTAGTATCAACGGACTCTCTGGAAACACCATATATTTT.

The chain combines TRBV5-1 with TRBJ2-7; 7 bases are shared with TRBD1. The trim removed 3 bases at V and 5 bases at J, leaving 5 bases unmatched. The CDR3 consists of 13 residues. Germline V gives CDR1 SGHRS, CDR2 YFSETQ. For the CDR3, the DNA is TGCGCCAGCAGCTCGACAGGGACCCACGAGCAGTACTTC. Translation: CASSSTGTHEQYF.

This clone has a handful of counts. The chain uses TRBV30 and TRBJ1-2, with a tentative D call TRBD1 (5 bases). V lost 2 bases and J lost 4, with 17 bases in between. The CDR3 consists of 15 residues. CDR1 and CDR2 (germline): GTSNPN, SVGIG (reference sequence). The CDR3 loop is CAWSPRGRGAYGYTF. The CDR3 DNA is TGTGCCTGGAGTCCCCGGGGGAGGGGAGCCTATGGCTACACCTTC.

This clone was picked up one time. This chain uses TRBV28 with TRBJ2-1; 7 bases match TRBD2. Germline CDR1 and CDR2: MDHEN and SYDVKM. The CDR3 has 15 amino acids. Trimming at V came to 7 bases and at J to 3 bases, leaving 9 bases not matched to a gene. The DNA for the CDR3 is TGTGCCAGCACGCCTCTAGCGGAGATCTACAATGAGCAGTTCTTC. This sequence encodes CASTPLAEIYNEQFF.

The chain links TRBV28 to TRBJ1-1, with 9 bases that match TRBD1. The germline V gene has CDR1 MDHEN and CDR2 SYDVKM. The V gene end was trimmed by 2 bases and the J gene end by 0 bases; junction bases not matched to a gene: 4. This CDR3 is 16 amino acids long. Written as DNA, the CDR3 is TGTGCCAGCAGTTTAGACAGGGGGGTTATGAACACTGAAGCTTTCTTT. Protein sequence: CASSLDRGVMNTEAFF.

The J gene is TRBJ2-1, the V gene TRBV29-1; 8 bases agree with TRBD1. Trimming took 1 base from V and 7 from J; bases not matched to a gene: 6. Germline V gene data show CDR1 as SQVTM and CDR2 as ANQGSEA. This CDR3 contains 14 residues. CDR3 protein: CSVEGRGRGNEQFF. CDR3 sequence (DNA): TGCAGCGTTGAAGGCAGGGGGCGTGGGAATGAGCAGTTCTTC.

Points on this clone: This CDR3 is also generated by other DNA sequences in the sample. DNA for the CDR3: TGTGCCAGCAGTGAGCGGCAGGGACTGAACACCGGGGAGCTGTTTTTT. It translates to CASSERQGLNTGELFF. The rearrangement uses TRBV6-1 and TRBJ2-2; tentative D call: TRBD2 (6 bases). This CDR3 spans 16 amino acids. Trimming pared 3 bases from V and 1 base from J, leaving 12 bases between. CDR1 is MNHNS and CDR2 is SASEGT in the germline V gene.

J is TRBJ2-1 and V is TRBV29-1; 11 bases are shared with TRBD2. CDR3 length equals 14 residues. CDR1 is SQVTM and CDR2 is ANQGSEA in the germline V gene. Trimming cost V 2 bases and J 10 bases; bases outside gene matches: 7. The CDR3 DNA reads TGCAGCGTTGAAAGGGCTAGCGGGGGGATGGAGCAGTTCTTC. Translating it yields CSVERASGGMEQFF.

This chain uses TRBV6-1 with TRBJ1-5, with 7 bases aligning to TRBD1. Per the germline V gene, CDR1 is MNHNS and CDR2 is SASEGT. The CDR3 runs 15 residues. V was clipped by 5 bases and J by 2 bases; unmatched bases: 6. The CDR3 bases are TGTGCCAGCAGTAGGGGACAGTACGGCAATCAGCCCCAGCATTTT. It specifies CASSRGQYGNQPQHF.

J is TRBJ1-2 and V is TRBV9; the match to TRBD1 covers 7 bases. Germline V gene data show CDR1 as SGDLS and CDR2 as YYNGEE. The CDR3 has 15 residues. The trim removed 1 base at V and 2 bases at J, leaving 5 bases unmatched. For the CDR3, the DNA is TGTGCCAGCAGCGTACGACAGGGCGGAAACTATGGCTACACCTTC. Its translation is CASSVRQGGNYGYTF.